This T cell receptor beta chain was sequenced in a study of T-cell reconstitution after alpha-beta-depleted transplantation in children. Notes on the study in general: By one year post-transplant, T-cell counts and diversity largely arose from T cells that were newly produced. Several patients had high TCRbeta diversity at day 60; it came from surviving recipient T cells and thymic progenitors. Reportedly, only several hundred clones from non-depleted graft cells drove alpha-beta T-cell counts at about two months.

V dropped 4 bases and J dropped 2 bases, with 9 bases sitting between them. CDR1 is MDHEN, CDR2 SYDVKM, per germline. The CDR3 length is 13 residues. During its preparation, the TCRbeta library received unique molecular identifiers. MiXCR, applied by TCRdb to the PCR reads, yields one record per CDR3 protein. The sample holds fewer than 750,000 distinct CDR3 sequences, 25% to 30% seen once. A note on this clonotype: The antigen is not known.

Sequences were derived from PBMCs, sampled before TCRalphabeta/CD19-depleted stem cell transplant. The rearrangement links TRBV28 to TRBJ2-7; weak D call: TRBD1 (5 bases). The TCR originated in a boy under three years old with Wiskott-Aldrich syndrome, due to receive a stem cell transplant. The CDR3 region has the DNA TGTGCCAGCAGTTCGGACACCCCCTACGAGCAGTACTTC. Translation: CASSSDTPYEQYF.